A single sample is the source of the 8 T cell receptor beta chains below, sequenced in a study of human T cells and chemical hapten exposure. Time point reported: patch test 2, 6 weeks after DPC sensitization. Treatment defined: therapeutic diphenylcyclopropenone sensitization with weekly scalp DPC. TCRdb processed the RACE reads anew with MiXCR; each CDR3 protein has one entry. The table records around 80,000 distinct CDR3 sequences, 6.5% to 8% of them present only once. The starting material was whole blood, obtained in connection with sensitization to the hapten diphenylcyclopropenone (DPC). The receptors come from a woman aged 25 to 39 with alopecia areata. Some clones in this sample may be carry-over from other donors' samples.

This clonotype has just a few counts. The J gene is TRBJ2-1, the V gene TRBV12-3 or TRBV12-4; TRBD2 might be the D (7 bases). V lost 6 bases, J lost 0 bases, and 18 bases lay in between. This CDR3 is 17 amino acids long. CDR3 protein: CASSGPGGASSYNEQFF. The CDR3 bases are TGTGCCAGCAGCGGTCCGGGGGGCGCGAGCTCCTACAATGAGCAGTTCTTC.

This clonotype was picked up many times. V is TRBV20-1 and J is TRBJ1-2; D gene uncertain. The CDR3 spans 16 residues. The V and J ends lost 2 bases and 2 bases respectively, with 18 bases between them. Per germline, CDR1 DFQATT and CDR2 SNEGSKA (reference sequence). The CDR3, as DNA: TGCAGTGCTAGAAGGAACAGCTTAAAGATCAACTATGGCTACACCTTC. As protein: CSARRNSLKINYGYTF.

J is TRBJ1-3 and V is TRBV7-2, with D hard to call. CDR3 length: 16 residues. V lost 4 bases and J lost 0, with 13 bases in between. CDR1 and CDR2 (germline): SGHTA, FQGNSA. CDR3 nucleotides: TGTGCCAGCAGCTCCTCAATCGGCCCCTCTGGAAACACCATATATTTT. This encodes CASSSSIGPSGNTIYF.

The chain joins TRBV5-6 to TRBJ1-2, with 8 bases aligning to TRBD1. CDR1 and CDR2 (germline): SGHDT, YYEEEE. J lost 1 base, V lost 0 bases, and 5 bases had no gene match. This CDR3 region has 16 residues. This CDR3 is CASSLVDRAYNYGYTF. DNA for the CDR3: TGTGCCAGCAGCTTGGTGGACAGGGCGTATAACTATGGCTACACCTTC.

This clonotype was counted a few times. The gene calls are TRBV27 and TRBJ1-1; 8 nucleotides align to TRBD1. The junction had 9 bases not matched to a gene; V was cut back by 5 bases and J by 1 base. CDR1 is MNHEY, CDR2 SMNVEV, per germline (reference sequence). This CDR3 has 16 amino acids. CDR3 sequence reads: CASSKTGGKENTEAFF. CDR3 nucleotide sequence: TGTGCCAGCAGTAAAACAGGGGGAAAGGAGAACACTGAAGCTTTCTTT.

The sample holds many counts of this clonotype. The genes are TRBV20-1 and TRBJ1-3; TRBD1 aligns across 7 bases. V shed 4 bases and J 6 bases; nucleotides not matched to a gene: 6. Germline CDR1 reads DFQATT; CDR2 reads SNEGSKA (reference sequence). This CDR3 has 13 residues. CDR3: CSAKDRESNTIYF. CDR3 nucleotides: TGCAGTGCTAAAGACAGGGAGTCAAACACCATATATTTT.

The sample holds a few counts of this clonotype. The chain carries TRBV5-1 and TRBJ2-3; D ambiguous. V dropped 5 bases and J dropped 0 bases, with 10 bases sitting between them. The CDR3 runs 14 residues. Per germline, CDR1 SGHRS and CDR2 YFSETQ. The CDR3 DNA reads as TGCGCCAGCAGAGAAGGAGTTAGCACAGATACGCAGTATTTT. This gives the protein CASREGVSTDTQYF.

V and J are TRBV6-6 and TRBJ2-7, with 11 bases that match TRBD1. J gave up 2 bases and V 6 bases, and 6 bases lay outside the gene matches. The CDR3 is 15 residues long. CDR1 is MNHNY, CDR2 SVGAGI, per germline (reference sequence). The CDR3 nucleotides read TGTGCCAGCAGACCGGGGACAGGGGGAACCTACGAGCAGTACTTC. It is translated as CASRPGTGGTYEQYF.